This T cell receptor beta chain was documented in a study of blood T cell repertoires in COVID-19. Study as a whole: Italy, Spain and the United States were the sources of the convalescent and acute COVID-19 samples. Sample material is recorded as cDNA or gDNA derived from T cells, B-cell-depleted T cells, or PBMCs.

Per the study methods: Reference gene primer amplification gave nucleated cell count estimates. Method: immunoSEQ multiplex PCR; TCRdb's copy keeps in-frame clones and lacks some. V and J calls plus clone size are reproduced from that table; the DNA served to infer D and trimming. The sample carries about 200,000 clones, around 82% recorded once. With regard to this clone: Other DNA sequences within the sample encode an identical CDR3.

What was sequenced was peripheral blood. The TCR sequence derives from a woman in her 70s with acute or convalescent COVID-19.

The CDR3 loop is CASRQGNSNQPQHF. The CDR3 DNA follows: TGTGCCAGCCGACAGGGGAATAGCAATCAGCCCCAGCATTTT. The chain links TRBV2 to TRBJ1-5; 8 nucleotides match TRBD1. V was clipped by 8 bases and J by 0 bases; unmatched bases: 3. Germline V gene sequence: CDR1 SNHLY, CDR2 FYNNEI. The CDR3 covers 14 residues.